Detailed here is one T cell receptor beta chain. What antigen it recognizes has not been identified. Base quality data are lacking; no much larger clone is found one base away. To prepare the library, the immunoSEQ multiplex PCR assay was applied. For the multiplex PCR, a mixture combining 60 forward primers for TCR Vbeta segments and 13 reverse primers for TCR Jbeta segments was used. Amplification of the CDR3 region of rearranged TCR beta genes was performed with a multiplex PCR assay on genomic DNA. On the Illumina HiSeq System, the amplified TCR beta libraries were sequenced as 87-base-pair reads. Per the original workflow: Across the 666 repertoires, a later analysis counted some 80 million unique TCR beta chains, 9 million to 14 million of which were shared by at least two donors. Raw reads were error-corrected and collapsed into unique sequences by a nearest-neighbor algorithm in which closely related sequences were merged to remove PCR and sequencing errors. V, D and J gene segments were assigned by aligning CDR3 sequences to IMGT reference sequences. For a sequence to be retained, a match of at least six nucleotides to both a V gene segment and a J gene segment was required. Rearrangements were classified as productive when the CDR3 lacked stop codons and remained in frame with V and J, and all other rearrangements were classified as non-productive. Following IMGT convention, CDR3 was defined as the stretch from the second conserved V-encoded cysteine to the conserved J-encoded phenylalanine. In an earlier analysis of around 570 of the donors, sequences lacking an unambiguous match to a single V gene segment were excluded. An earlier analysis of several hundred of the donors called V segments functional above 56.7% productive rearrangements and segregating when the between-donor standard deviation exceeded 5%. A statistical classification framework was built to diagnose cytomegalovirus status from the catalog of TCR beta chain sequences. In a later analysis, V and J genes were assigned by comparing TCR nucleotide sequences against IMGT/GENE-DB human TR gene sequences. Using the TCRdist pipeline, a later analysis assigned CDR3 sequences along with most-parsimonious VDJ recombination scenarios. In a later analysis, each TCR beta chain was defined by its CDR3 amino acid sequence together with its V-gene family, and reads without a unique V-gene family were excluded. As a way to deal with suspected cross-contamination and a sequencing artifact, a later analysis dropped nearly 600 nucleotide sequences that were highly shared and had low generation probability. A later analysis calculated a clonal expansion index for each public chain from normalized within-repertoire ranks of inferred template counts. In a later analysis, generation probabilities were computed using a VDJ recombination model fitted to out-of-frame rearrangements, and the results were checked against IGoR. In a later analysis, TCR-TCR, TCR-HLA and TCR-CMV co-occurrence was scored with hypergeometric tests, and a repertoire-size bias correction was applied to TCR pairs. A later analysis estimated false discovery rates by permuting HLA or CMV assignments 20 times. A later analysis grouped co-occurring TCRs with DBSCAN, adding TCRdist sequence similarity when clustering within HLA-allele-positive subsets. For co-occurrence clustering, repertoires with fewer than 30,000 or more than 120,000 public chains were excluded, along with roughly five repertoires with anomalous nucleotide sharing. The source is immuneACCESS, and TCRdb retained only in-frame sequences with V and J called. Part of the clones is not carried over; for the studies checked, unresolved V genes explain less than half of this, and the remainder is unexplained. The D gene and trimming were derived from the DNA, and the V and J assignments and clone size from that table. Here the sample has 65,000 or so clones; about 72% occur a single time. 2.5% to 3.5% of the sample lies in the top ten.

For CDR1 and CDR2, the germline V gene lists MDHEN and SYDVKM. Spanning cysteine to phenylalanine, the CDR3 consists of 13 amino acids. Only CDR3 DNA remains: 39 bases, in frame from the first base. Deletion took 1 base off V and 4 bases off J, with a span of 5 bases between the germline ends. The record originates from a study of cytomegalovirus exposure and HLA in healthy donors (dated by TCRdb to 2016 to 2017). Background on the whole study: An earlier analysis of roughly 630 of the donors reported 276 Gb of sequence data and 120 million or so unique TCR beta sequences from 150 million to 200 million T cells. An early release that covered some 640 HLA-typed donors contained approximately 290 gigabases of sequencing data and tens of millions of unique TCR sequences. Of the roughly 400 genotyped donors, approximately 83% fell in the genetic ancestry cluster associated with self-reported Caucasian donors. The aim of the study was to test whether cataloging public T cell receptors could identify signatures of past pathogen exposure. Using immunosequencing, the study profiled T cell repertoires from about 610 subjects and related those repertoires to cytomegalovirus serostatus. Along with the approximately 700-subject first cohort, a separate validation cohort of 120 different subjects was used. High-throughput TCR immunosequencing, statistical association of individual TCRs with disease status, and machine learning were combined to predict cytomegalovirus infection status. To study patterns of TCR occurrence, a later analysis re-analyzed previously published TCR beta repertoires from several hundred donors and added high-resolution HLA genotyping. The later analysis used no new phenotypic data to find candidate immune exposures, relying instead on TCR beta sequences and their occurrence across donors. An earlier analysis of roughly 580 of the donors used high-throughput TCR beta sequencing to judge whether each TCR beta V gene segment behaved as functional or pseudogenic. Alongside the repertoire data, information on donor age, sex, ethnicity and CMV serostatus was compiled. Genome-wide SNP genotypes for about three fifths of the roughly 700 donors were used in a later genetic analysis, which treated that subset as a discovery cohort. All discovery cohort repertoires had been generated on a single sequencing platform. HLA typing covered class I and class II loci at four-digit resolution. Typing coverage differed by locus: A, B, C, DRB1 and DQB1 were typed in roughly 620-630 donors, DQA1 in roughly 500, DPA1 in roughly 590, and DPB1 in 400 to 490. Roughly five DR-DQ haplotypes were treated as single units for association and clustering because of strong linkage in the cohort. Across around 400 genotyped donors of the cohort, an average of roughly 200,000 unique TCR beta nucleotide sequences per donor were sequenced, and around 19% of those sequences were non-productive.

Beyond this particular receptor, the publication reports: Specific HLA alleles were associated with some 15,000 TCR beta sequences at a false discovery rate of 0.05 in a later analysis. Immune exposure information for the cohort was limited to CMV serostatus. In a later genetic analysis, fewer N-insertions in productive TCRs were reported among donors in an Asian-associated ancestry cluster than the roughly 640-donor mean. Correlated functional status among segregating V segments might reflect linkage disequilibrium, but an unknown experimental factor could not be ruled out. Some IMGT-functional V segments, including TRBV6-2 and TRBV6-3, could not be distinguished by the 87-base-pair reads and were therefore excluded. In the study, about 150 TCR beta chains were listed as associated with cytomegalovirus. In a later analysis, HLA-associated TCR beta chains showed more clonal expansion and lower generation probabilities than non-associated chains that were equally common. An earlier analysis of approximately 570 of the donors showed that most TCR beta V segments appeared in productive rearrangements either about 87% or about 30% of the time, which broadly matched IMGT annotations. A further reported finding was that TCR beta sequences accurately predicted the HLA-A and HLA-B alleles for most subjects in the first cohort. Only TCR beta chains were sequenced in this cohort, and the absence of alpha or paired-chain data limited detectable features. A later analysis found that TCR association rates varied across HLA loci, with DRB1 alleles showing the most associated TCRs and HLA-C alleles the fewest. A later analysis reported that several top co-occurrence clusters appeared linked to parvovirus B19, influenza, CMV and Epstein-Barr virus. Sequencing depth was assumed to be roughly uniform across donors in the presence/absence analyses, though that assumption may not hold. A cluster of highly shared sequence variants was judged likely to represent a technical artifact of the sequencing pipeline. According to the authors, the approach could potentially be generalized to other disease states and immunological phenotypes. An association between a missense DCLRE1C variant and V-gene and J-gene trimming of TCR beta chains was found in a later genetic analysis and replicated in an independent cohort. Because HLA typing was missing for some donors at each locus, association tests included only the typed subset. Across donors, most TCR sequences were observed very rarely, whereas some public TCRs were present in many individuals. Three of the identified cytomegalovirus-associated TCR beta chains were confirmed in vitro to be specific for cytomegalovirus antigens. When HLA alleles, especially DR and DQ, strongly co-occurred, attributing TCR associations to individual alleles was difficult. Over 15 rarely observed V segments, including chromosome 9 orphons, were excluded from the earlier analysis of about 600 of the donors because counts were too low. In both the original and validation cohorts, the classifier was reported to diagnose cytomegalovirus status with high specificity and sensitivity. A later analysis found that most CMV-associated TCR beta chains appeared HLA-restricted, with HLA associations seemingly driven largely by CMV exposure.

In total, just over 650 healthy bone marrow donors made up the cohort. At the time of sampling, all cohort members were nominally healthy, though unrecorded immune exposures were likely present. The donor was CMV seropositive and belonged to the group of 250 to 300 seropositive cohort members. Every donor gave a peripheral blood sample, and the peripheral blood mononuclear cells from that sample were used for TCR beta sequencing. The Qiagen DNeasy Blood Extraction Kit was used to extract genomic DNA from the blood cell samples. The sequence joins TRBV28 to TRBJ1-5; no D gene is confidently identified. The material sequenced was PBMCs. This clonotype was obtained from a girl aged 10 to 17 in good health and CMV-seropositive. The CDR3: CASSLFGNQPQHF. The DNA reads as follows: TGTGCCAGCAGTTTATTCGGTAATCAGCCCCAGCATTTT.